This passage covers 13 T cell receptor beta chains from one sample sequenced in a study of brain metastases from non-small cell lung cancer (dated by TCRdb to about 2019). Library prep was done by the immunoSEQ multiplex PCR assay. Entries here come from immuneACCESS through TCRdb and include only in-frame sequences with V and J called. Some clones fail to appear in such tables; in the studies checked, an unresolved V gene covers under half of the shortfall, and the cause of the remainder is unknown. The table for this sample lists about 3,800 clones; roughly 85% of them were counted only once. The top ten hold about 4% of the sample. Sequencing was carried out using primary lung tumor tissue. The cell subset or site label of this sample denotes: primary lung tumor paired with brain metastasis. The receptors shown here come from a donor aged 40 or over with non-small cell lung cancer.

V usage is TRBV5-4 and J usage is TRBJ1-6, with TRBD1 matching 7 bases. This CDR3 is 16 amino acids long. J gave up 6 bases and V 3 bases, and 9 bases lay outside the gene matches. Per germline, CDR1 SGHNT and CDR2 YYREEE (reference sequence). The CDR3 nucleotides are TGTGCCAGCAGCTCAGGACAGGAGGGATCTAATTCACCCCTCCACTTT. This gives the protein CASSSGQEGSNSPLHF.

The gene calls are TRBV6-1 and TRBJ1-6; 10 positions agree with TRBD1. The CDR3 has 18 residues. Germline V gene lookup returns CDR1 MNHNS and CDR2 SASEGT. After removal of 3 bases from V and 3 bases from J, the junction contained 8 bases not matched to a gene. CDR3 nucleotides: TGTGCCAGCAGTGATACCGGGACAGGGGAATACTATAATTCACCCCTCCACTTT. It codes for CASSDTGTGEYYNSPLHF.

This chain joins TRBV18 and TRBJ2-6; D is unclear. This CDR3 has 17 amino acids. V was clipped by 1 base and J by 0 bases, with 10 bases between them. Germline assignment: CDR1 KGHSH and CDR2 LQKENI. The CDR3 DNA follows: TGTGCCAGCTCACCACAGTTACGGAGCTCTGGGGCCAACGTCCTGACTTTC. Protein product: CASSPQLRSSGANVLTF.

In the case of this clone: It may be a read error: a sequence one base away is much more abundant. The rearrangement uses TRBV13 and TRBJ1-2; the match to TRBD1 covers 7 bases. Losses at the gene ends were 1 base for V and 2 bases for J; bases not matched to a gene: 4. The germline V gene has CDR1 PRHDT and CDR2 FYEKMQ (reference sequence). The CDR3 has 15 residues. The CDR3 loop is CASSLEDRLNYGYTF. In DNA form, the CDR3 reads TGTGCCAGCAGCTTAGAGGACAGGCTGAACTATGGCTACACCTTC.

The chain has TRBV12-3 or TRBV12-4 and TRBJ1-1, with 7 bases matching TRBD1. CDR3 length: 13 residues. Trimming at V came to 6 bases and at J to 5 bases, leaving 6 bases not matched to a gene. The CDR3, as DNA: TGTGCCAGCAGACAGGGGTTACAGACTGAAGCTTTCTTT. Translating it yields CASRQGLQTEAFF.

The CDR3, as DNA: TGTGCCAGCAGTTTAAGGGGACAGGGCGATGGCTACACCTTC. This sequence encodes CASSLRGQGDGYTF. V usage is TRBV28 and J usage is TRBJ1-2; 9 bases are a match to TRBD1. Germline V gene lookup returns CDR1 MDHEN and CDR2 SYDVKM. V trimming: 2 bases; J trimming: 6 bases; junction bases outside the gene matches: 4. The CDR3 consists of 14 residues.

The chain employs TRBV18 and TRBJ2-1; D unresolved. CDR3 length: 11 residues. V gave up 2 bases and J gave up 9 bases, with 5 bases separating them. From germline, CDR1 is KGHSH and CDR2 LQKENI. The CDR3 sequence is CASSPGPEQFF. CDR3 DNA: TGTGCCAGCTCACCAGGACCTGAGCAGTTCTTC.

The J gene is TRBJ2-1, the V gene TRBV6-4, with 8 bases fitting TRBD2. CDR3 size: 15 residues. CDR1 and CDR2 from the germline V gene are MRHNA and SNTAGT. J lost 8 bases, V lost 3 bases, and 9 bases had no gene match. CDR3: CASSDSERGSDEQFF. CDR3 sequence (DNA): TGTGCCAGCAGTGATTCGGAGCGGGGGAGCGATGAGCAGTTCTTC.

The chain joins TRBV4-2 to TRBJ2-5; 13 bases fit TRBD2. Trimming cost V 4 bases and J 7 bases; bases outside gene matches: 12. The CDR3 contains 17 residues. Germline V gives CDR1 LGHNA, CDR2 YNFKEQ. The CDR3 DNA reads TGTGCCAGCAGCCGGGAAACCGGACTAGCGGGGGCCTCGACCCAGTACTTC. Translation gives CASSRETGLAGASTQYF.

The count of this clone is one. The chain links TRBV6-5 to TRBJ2-2; possible D gene TRBD2, 7 bases. The germline gives CDR1 MNHEY, CDR2 SVGAGI. The CDR3 is 13 amino acids. Deletions cut 4 bases from V and 6 bases from J, with 9 bases between. The CDR3 region is CASSSRGPGELFF. As DNA, the CDR3 is TGTGCCAGCAGTTCGCGGGGGCCCGGGGAGCTGTTTTTT.

This chain uses TRBV24-1 with TRBJ2-3, with 11 nucleotides matching TRBD2. Trimming removed 4 bases from V and 6 bases from J; junction bases left unmatched: 8. Looked up from germline, CDR1 is KGHDR and CDR2 is SFDVKD. This CDR3 contains 16 residues. Written as DNA, the CDR3 is TGTGCCACCAGTGAGTTGACTAGCGGGGCGGGGGATACGCAGTATTTT. Its protein is CATSELTSGAGDTQYF.

This clone came up a few times. V gene TRBV7-2 combines with J gene TRBJ2-7; no firm D call. Germline V gives CDR1 SGHTA, CDR2 FQGNSA. CDR3 length equals 13 residues. V lost 3 bases and J 5 bases, leaving 11 bases between the germline ends. The CDR3 here is CASSFTHSNEQYF. Written as DNA, the CDR3 is TGTGCCAGCAGCTTTACACATTCCAACGAGCAGTACTTC.

The chain links TRBV3-1 (or the pseudogene TRBV3-2) to TRBJ2-7; 7 bases match TRBD2. This CDR3 region has 15 residues. CDR1 LGHDT and CDR2 YNNKEL come from the germline V gene (reference sequence). V lost 3 bases to trimming and J lost 2 bases; unmatched junction nucleotides: 7. The chain's CDR3 is CASSQYTGGPYEQYF. CDR3 sequence (DNA): TGTGCCAGCAGCCAGTACACGGGGGGACCCTACGAGCAGTACTTC.